This is a list of T cell receptor beta chains from one sample in a study of T cell responses to AZD1222 COVID-19 vaccine. Sequencing was performed with immunoSEQ multiplex PCR; in TCRdb, only in-frame clones are kept and a portion is missing. Of about 140,000 clones listed, approximately 92% are singletons. Source: peripheral blood, taken on day 0 of AZD1222 vaccination. Receptor source: an adult in good health. The CDR3 runs from the conserved cysteine through the conserved F or W. D genes are given only for firm matches. The listing skips clone size in some rows; elsewhere it reads once, few, many or a size class.

v_call,clone_size,j_call,d_call,cdr3_aa,cdr3_nt
TRBV7-9,NA,TRBJ1-3,TRBD1,CASSRWDSRSGNTIYF,TGTGCCAGCAGCCGATGGGACAGCCGCTCTGGAAACACCATATATTTT
TRBV28,NA,TRBJ1-1,TRBD1,CASSPDDRVTEAFF,TGTGCCAGCAGTCCCGATGACAGGGTCACTGAAGCTTTCTTT
TRBV19,NA,TRBJ1-1,NA,CASSRDGRADTEAFF,TGTGCCAGTAGCCGGGACGGGAGGGCAGACACTGAAGCTTTCTTT
TRBV11-2,NA,TRBJ2-1,NA,CASSPRQSYNEQFF,TGTGCCAGCAGCCCCCGACAATCCTACAATGAGCAGTTCTTC
TRBV7-3,NA,TRBJ1-1,NA,CASSPRGGGGTEAFF,TGTGCCAGCAGCCCCCGTGGAGGAGGGGGCACTGAAGCTTTCTTT
TRBV30,NA,TRBJ2-1,TRBD2,CACNGGTSGSIHEQFF,TGTGCCTGTAATGGAGGGACTAGCGGGAGTATACATGAGCAGTTCTTC
TRBV10-3,NA,TRBJ2-7,NA,CAISESGLLGGEQYF,TGTGCCATCAGTGAGTCCGGGCTTTTAGGGGGCGAGCAGTACTTC
TRBV30,NA,TRBJ2-1,TRBD2,CAWSPGLAIYNEQFF,TGTGCCTGGAGCCCGGGACTAGCGATCTACAATGAGCAGTTCTTC
TRBV7-3,NA,TRBJ1-5,NA,CASSLSPGGAQHF,TGTGCCAGCAGCTTATCTCCTGGGGGAGCCCAGCATTTT
TRBV10-1,NA,TRBJ2-7,TRBD1,CASIPGQKAYEQYF,TGCGCCAGCATCCCGGGACAGAAAGCCTACGAGCAGTACTTC
TRBV28,once,TRBJ1-1,NA,CASSPLGQGSNTEAFF,TGTGCCAGCAGCCCTTTGGGCCAGGGGTCGAACACTGAAGCTTTCTTT
TRBV6-5,NA,TRBJ1-2,TRBD1,CASRKTGNYGYTF,TGTGCCAGCAGGAAGACAGGGAACTATGGCTACACCTTC
TRBV7-9,once,TRBJ1-4,TRBD1,CASSPRTGTEKLFF,TGTGCCAGCAGCCCCCGGACAGGGACTGAAAAACTGTTTTTT
TRBV15,NA,TRBJ1-5,NA,CATSLGAAAQYSNQPQHF,TGTGCCACCAGCCTGGGGGCGGCAGCACAATATAGCAATCAGCCCCAGCATTTT
TRBV7-2,NA,TRBJ1-4,NA,CASSEGNEKLFF,TGTGCCAGCAGCGAAGGGAATGAAAAACTGTTTTTT
TRBV2,NA,TRBJ1-6,NA,CASTSGEGSSYNSPLHF,TGTGCCAGCACCTCTGGGGAGGGGAGCTCCTATAATTCACCCCTCCACTTT
TRBV14,NA,TRBJ1-6,NA,CASRKQGGNSPLHF,TGTGCCAGCAGGAAACAGGGAGGGAATTCACCCCTCCACTTT
TRBV7-9,NA,TRBJ2-7,TRBD2,CASSPSGGAEQYF,TGTGCCAGCAGCCCAAGCGGGGGGGCCGAGCAGTACTTC
TRBV5-6,once,TRBJ2-7,TRBD1,CASSPLTGDDRSSTYEQYF,TGTGCCAGCAGCCCGTTGACAGGGGATGATAGGTCAAGTACCTACGAGCAGTACTTC
TRBV5-6,NA,TRBJ2-7,NA,CASSLALYPGEQYF,TGTGCCAGCAGCTTGGCCCTGTATCCCGGCGAGCAGTACTTC
TRBV6-5,NA,TRBJ1-2,NA,CASSRGEGGYTF,TGTGCCAGCAGTCGAGGGGAGGGAGGCTACACCTTC
TRBV12-3/TRBV12-4,NA,TRBJ2-7,NA,CASSQGQNYEQYF,TGTGCCAGCAGCCAGGGTCAGAACTACGAGCAGTACTTC
TRBV25-1,NA,TRBJ1-4,TRBD1,CASSGTGTEKLFF,TGTGCCAGCAGTGGGACAGGGACTGAAAAACTGTTTTTT
TRBV2,NA,TRBJ1-3,NA,CASSLDRISGNTIYF,TGTGCCAGCAGCCTAGACAGGATCTCTGGAAACACCATATATTTT
TRBV27,NA,TRBJ2-1,TRBD1,CASSIYGDSAYNEQFF,TGTGCCAGCAGTATTTATGGGGACAGTGCCTACAATGAGCAGTTCTTC
TRBV2,once,TRBJ1-2,NA,CASSGPGYDYGYTF,TGTGCCAGCAGTGGTCCGGGGTACGACTATGGCTACACCTTC
TRBV14,NA,TRBJ1-4,NA,CASSRNNEKLFF,TGTGCCAGCAGCCGGAACAATGAAAAACTGTTTTTT
TRBV10-1,NA,TRBJ1-1,NA,CASSESQTGGNTEAFF,TGCGCCAGCAGTGAGTCCCAGACAGGAGGTAACACTGAAGCTTTCTTT
TRBV11-2,once,TRBJ2-3,NA,CASSLDAAGYTDTQYF,TGTGCCAGCAGCTTAGACGCAGCGGGTTACACAGATACGCAGTATTTT
TRBV5-1,NA,TRBJ2-1,TRBD1,CARGTELVYNEQFF,TGCGCCAGAGGGACAGAACTAGTCTACAATGAGCAGTTCTTC
TRBV2,few,TRBJ2-5,NA,CASSEGETQYF,TGTGCCAGCAGTGAAGGGGAGACCCAGTACTTC
TRBV7-9,once,TRBJ2-3,NA,CASSVTGPGGNTQYF,TGTGCCAGCAGCGTTACAGGTCCTGGAGGGAATACGCAGTATTTT
TRBV6-5,NA,TRBJ1-4,NA,CASSYSRYEKLFF,TGTGCCAGCAGTTACTCGAGATATGAAAAACTGTTTTTT
TRBV19,NA,TRBJ2-3,TRBD2,CASSIGGGGGGPGDTQYF,TGTGCCAGTAGTATAGGAGGTGGAGGCGGGGGGCCGGGAGATACGCAGTATTTT
TRBV9,NA,TRBJ1-4,NA,CASSVAGVTNEKLFF,TGTGCCAGCAGCGTAGCTGGGGTAACTAATGAAAAACTGTTTTTT
TRBV28,once,TRBJ2-3,NA,CASSLSPNTDTQYF,TGTGCCAGCAGTTTAAGCCCAAACACAGATACGCAGTATTTT
TRBV7-9,NA,TRBJ1-1,NA,CASSLGGQNTEAFF,TGTGCCAGCAGCTTAGGCGGGCAGAACACTGAAGCTTTCTTT
TRBV10-3,NA,TRBJ1-6,TRBD1,CAIQGAGSPLHF,TGTGCCATACAGGGGGCCGGTTCACCCCTCCACTTT
TRBV13,NA,TRBJ1-3,NA,CASSLGVLGSGNTIYF,TGTGCCAGCAGCTTAGGGGTGTTGGGCTCTGGAAACACCATATATTTT
TRBV2,NA,TRBJ2-7,NA,CASSGLSGREQYF,TGTGCCAGCAGTGGGCTCTCGGGGCGGGAGCAGTACTTC
TRBV5-5,NA,TRBJ2-3,NA,CASSLTSTSTDTQYF,TGTGCCAGCAGCCTCACTAGCACTAGCACAGATACGCAGTATTTT